The 31 T cell receptor beta chains listed next were all sequenced from one sample in a study of identical twins (dated by TCRdb to about 2016). Libraries were made using 5' RACE. TCRdb lists the instrument as Illumina HiSeq 2000. In TCRdb, the public reads were trimmed at Q25 with fastp and aligned with MiXCR, with productive beta chains retained. For every CDR3 protein sequence, its rows merge into one entry that carries the most common genes and DNA. The sample contains 450,000 to 650,000 distinct CDR3 sequences, nearly 10% of them found a single time. Clones ranked in the top ten supply 2.5% to 3.5% of the sample. The sample also formed part of further work on yellow fever vaccine responses in identical twins.

Sequenced material: PBMCs. These TCRs come from a woman aged 18-30 years in good health.

V and J are TRBV10-3 and TRBJ2-7; 7 bases align to TRBD1. The CDR3 has 15 residues. Losses at the gene ends were 6 bases for V and 0 bases for J; bases not matched to a gene: 8. Germline V gene data show CDR1 as ENHRY and CDR2 as SYGVKD. CDR3 region: CAIRNDRENSYEQYF. The DNA of the CDR3 is TGTGCCATCAGGAACGACAGGGAAAACTCCTACGAGCAGTACTTC.

The chain links TRBV5-1 to TRBJ2-7; D is uncertain. The V and J ends lost 0 bases and 1 base respectively, with 11 bases between them. This CDR3 is built from 15 residues. The germline V gene encodes CDR1 SGHRS and CDR2 YFSETQ. Here the CDR3 DNA reads TGCGCCAGCAGCTTGGGCGAATCGCTATCCTACGAGCAGTACTTC. Amino acids: CASSLGESLSYEQYF.

This clonotype was observed many times. The rearrangement joins TRBV12-3 or TRBV12-4 to TRBJ2-1, with 10 nucleotides matching TRBD2. This CDR3 has 14 residues. Trimming removed 3 bases from V and 5 bases from J; junction bases left unmatched: 1. The CDR3 bases are TGTGCCAGCAGTTTTAGCGGGAGGAACAATGAGCAGTTCTTC. This gives the protein CASSFSGRNNEQFF.

The V gene is TRBV6-1, the J gene TRBJ2-3; 8 nucleotides agree with TRBD1. The length of the CDR3 is 19 residues. With V trimmed by 0 bases and J by 2 bases, 13 bases remained unmatched. Germline CDR1 is MNHNS and CDR2 is SASEGT. The DNA of the CDR3 is TGTGCCAGCAGTGAAGCCTGGGGACAGGACGCCACCGACACAGATACGCAGTATTTT. Translating gives CASSEAWGQDATDTDTQYF.

This clonotype appeared a single time. This chain links TRBV20-1 with TRBJ2-1, with 8 bases matching TRBD2. This CDR3 region has 15 residues. Germline CDR1 is DFQATT and CDR2 is SNEGSKA (reference sequence). Unmatched junction bases numbered 8, after V lost 3 bases and J lost 4 bases. CDR3 residues: CSASTGGPKYNEQFF. For the CDR3, the DNA is TGCAGTGCTAGTACGGGGGGGCCGAAGTACAATGAGCAGTTCTTC.

This clonotype occurred a few times. The V gene is TRBV3-1, the J gene TRBJ2-1, with TRBD2 as a possible D gene (5 bases). The germline V gene has CDR1 LGHDT and CDR2 YNNKEL (reference sequence). This CDR3 comprises 14 residues. Deletions cut 0 bases from V and 9 bases from J, with 12 bases between. Here the CDR3 reads CASSQDGLASEQFF. DNA for the CDR3: TGTGCCAGCAGCCAAGATGGTTTAGCGAGTGAGCAGTTCTTC.

The V and J genes are TRBV20-1 and TRBJ1-5; 10 positions agree with TRBD1. Germline V gives CDR1 DFQATT, CDR2 SNEGSKA (reference sequence). This CDR3 has 19 residues. V trimming: 0 bases; J trimming: 0 bases; junction bases outside the gene matches: 11. As DNA, the CDR3 is TGCAGTGCTAGAGATTTCCGGACAGGGGGTAAGAATAGCAATCAGCCCCAGCATTTT. It translates to CSARDFRTGGKNSNQPQHF.

This clonotype has a count of ten or more. The rearrangement links TRBV11-2 to TRBJ2-5; 7 bases fit TRBD2. V was pared by 1 base and J by 5 bases, with 4 bases of the junction left unmatched. The CDR3 has 14 amino acids. Germline lookup yields CDR1 SGHAT and CDR2 FQNNGV. The CDR3 is CASSLGGGWETQYF. As DNA, the CDR3 is TGTGCCAGCAGCTTAGGGGGGGGTTGGGAGACCCAGTACTTC.

V and J are TRBV5-1 and TRBJ2-1, with TRBD2 matching over 8 bases. The CDR3 length is 15 residues. J was trimmed by 7 bases and V by 1 base; bases with no gene match: 7. Germline CDR1 SGHRS, CDR2 YFSETQ. CDR3: CASSLPSGLWNEQFF. CDR3 nucleotide sequence: TGCGCCAGCAGCTTGCCTAGCGGGCTGTGGAATGAGCAGTTCTTC.

This clonotype was found many times. The genes are TRBV20-1 and TRBJ2-1; 7 nucleotides line up with TRBD2. CDR3 size: 15 residues. Germline V gives CDR1 DFQATT, CDR2 SNEGSKA (reference sequence). Losses at the gene ends were 2 bases for V and 9 bases for J; bases not matched to a gene: 13. The CDR3 bases are TGCAGTGCTAGACTTACCGGTAAAGCGGGACTTGAGCAGTTCTTC. Amino acid sequence: CSARLTGKAGLEQFF.

There are a few counts of this clonotype. V is TRBV29-1 and J is TRBJ1-2; no clear D. V gave up 6 bases and J gave up 4 bases, with 12 bases separating them. The CDR3 totals 12 residues. Germline V gives CDR1 SQVTM, CDR2 ANQGSEA. CDR3 nucleotide sequence: TGCAGCGTCGCCCTAGGAGGCTATGGCTACACCTTC. Amino acids: CSVALGGYGYTF.

This chain links TRBV30 with TRBJ2-5, with D unclear. The CDR3 covers 11 residues. The germline gives CDR1 GTSNPN, CDR2 SVGIG (reference sequence). The ends were cut back, 3 bases at V and 4 bases at J, with 6 bases in the middle. This CDR3 reads CAWRDIETQYF. The CDR3, as DNA: TGTGCCTGGAGAGATATAGAGACCCAGTACTTC.

This clonotype occurred a few times. V gene TRBV12-3 or TRBV12-4 combines with J gene TRBJ1-1, with TRBD1 as a possible D gene (5 bases). The germline V and J ends were trimmed by 6 bases and 4 bases, with 18 bases remaining between them. The CDR3 spans 15 residues. Written as DNA, the CDR3 is TGTGCCAGCAGGGAGACAGTGACGGGCGGCACTGAAGCTTTCTTT. The encoded protein is CASRETVTGGTEAFF.

This clonotype was detected ten times or more. This chain joins TRBV10-2 and TRBJ2-1; TRBD1 agrees at 7 bases. Germline assignment: CDR1 WSHSY and CDR2 SAAADI. This CDR3 comprises 13 residues. Trimming took 11 bases from V and 0 from J; bases not matched to a gene: 4. The CDR3 DNA follows: TGCGCCGCCCGGGACAGCTCCTACAATGAGCAGTTCTTC. As protein: CAARDSSYNEQFF.

The CDR3 spells CASSRTPGEKPYEQYF. Here the CDR3 DNA reads TGTGCCAGCAGTCGCACTCCAGGGGAAAAACCCTACGAGCAGTACTTC. The rearrangement uses TRBV12-3 or TRBV12-4 and TRBJ2-7; D may be TRBD1 (6 bases). V lost 5 bases and J 2 bases, leaving 19 bases between the germline ends. The CDR3 is made up of 16 amino acids.

This clonotype was seen a few times. The rearrangement joins TRBV6-1 to TRBJ2-1; D ambiguous. Germline CDR1 and CDR2: MNHNS and SASEGT. This CDR3 is built from 16 residues. Trimming took 6 bases from V and 5 from J, leaving 20 bases between them. The CDR3 coding sequence is TGTGCCAGCAGACCTATCTCGGCTGGAATAAACAATGAGCAGTTCTTC. Translation: CASRPISAGINNEQFF.

The rearrangement uses TRBV28 and TRBJ2-7; the D is unclear. Trimming stripped 3 bases from V and 5 bases from J, with 8 bases between. The germline V gene has CDR1 MDHEN and CDR2 SYDVKM. The CDR3 consists of 12 residues. Written as DNA, the CDR3 is TGTGCCAGCAGTTTTTGGGGAAACGAGCAGTACTTC. Translation gives CASSFWGNEQYF.

This clonotype was observed a few times. The chain uses TRBV4-2 and TRBJ2-5; D is uncertain. The V end was cut by 0 bases, the J end by 6 bases, with 2 bases between. Germline-derived CDR1 and CDR2 are LGHNA and YNFKEQ. This CDR3 has 11 amino acids. The CDR3 coding sequence is TGTGCCAGCAGCCAAGATCAGACCCAGTACTTC. Protein: CASSQDQTQYF.

There are many counts of this clonotype. The CDR3 protein is CASSLATSGRADTQYF. CDR3 bases: TGTGCCAGCAGCTTAGCCACTAGCGGGAGGGCAGATACGCAGTATTTT. The rearrangement links TRBV7-2 to TRBJ2-3; 13 bases match TRBD2. CDR1 and CDR2 (germline): SGHTA, FQGNSA. J was trimmed by 4 bases and V by 0 bases; bases with no gene match: 1. The CDR3 covers 16 residues.

This clonotype was recorded many times. This chain uses TRBV6-1 with TRBJ1-1; TRBD1 agrees at 11 bases. Trimming took 11 bases from V and 5 from J; bases not matched to a gene: 10. Germline V gives CDR1 MNHNS, CDR2 SASEGT. There are 14 residues in the CDR3. CDR3 amino acids: CASGQGARGTEAFF. The CDR3 bases are TGTGCCTCCGGACAGGGGGCGCGAGGGACTGAAGCTTTCTTT.

A few counts support this clonotype. The chain couples TRBV20-1 to TRBJ2-2, with unresolved D. Germline V gene lookup returns CDR1 DFQATT and CDR2 SNEGSKA (reference sequence). CDR3 length: 15 residues. V dropped 3 bases and J dropped 6 bases, with 17 bases sitting between them. CDR3 sequence (DNA): TGCAGTGCTAGTCTTCGCTGGGCCCGACCCGGGGAGCTGTTTTTT. Translated, it gives CSASLRWARPGELFF.

This clonotype came up many times. The chain uses TRBV5-1 and TRBJ2-2; D not certain. V gave up 2 bases and J gave up 0 bases, with 8 bases separating them. The CDR3 loop spans 15 amino acids. The V gene's germline CDR1 is SGHRS and CDR2 YFSETQ. The CDR3 DNA reads TGCGCCAGCAGCTTTGGCGGCACGAACACCGGGGAGCTGTTTTTT. This encodes CASSFGGTNTGELFF.

This clonotype was detected many times. V is TRBV12-3 or TRBV12-4 and J is TRBJ2-7; D gene uncertain. V shed 1 base and J shed 5 bases, with 6 bases lying between them. CDR3 length: 12 amino acids. CDR3 nucleotides: TGTGCCAGCAGTTTAGTGAGTAACGAGCAGTACTTC. Translation gives CASSLVSNEQYF.

A few counts support this clonotype. The chain employs TRBV7-9 and TRBJ2-3, with TRBD1 matching over 7 bases. After removal of 5 bases from V and 2 bases from J, the junction contained 7 bases not matched to a gene. The CDR3 has 15 residues. CDR1 SEHNR and CDR2 FQNEAQ come from the germline V gene (reference sequence). The CDR3 coding sequence is TGTGCCAGCAGCGGAACAGGGGCCCTCACAGATACGCAGTATTTT. It yields the protein CASSGTGALTDTQYF.

This clonotype was counted only a few times. The chain recombines TRBV2 with TRBJ1-4; 10 nucleotides match TRBD1. Germline trimming cut 3 bases from V and 5 bases from J; bases unmatched to any gene: 3. Germline V CDR1 and CDR2: SNHLY, FYNNEI. The CDR3 contains 15 residues. CDR3 region: CASSEDRGKNEKLFF. DNA for the CDR3: TGTGCCAGCAGTGAGGACAGGGGGAAAAATGAAAAACTGTTTTTT.

J is TRBJ2-7 and V is TRBV5-1; possibly TRBD1 for D (5 bases). V lost 2 bases and J 3 bases, leaving 12 bases between the germline ends. CDR1 is SGHRS and CDR2 is YFSETQ in the germline V gene. This CDR3 contains 14 residues. CDR3: CASSFDSSLYEQYF. In nucleotides, the CDR3 is TGCGCCAGCAGCTTTGACAGCTCACTCTACGAGCAGTACTTC.

This clonotype was observed at least ten times. V and J are TRBV12-1 and TRBJ2-2; TRBD1, the table's D call, was not compared with the DNA. TRBV12-1 is assigned pseudogene status. The CDR3 has 14 residues. CDR3 bases: TGTGCCAGCAGCGAGATACAGGGACCCGGGGAGCTGTTTTTT. Protein product: CASSEIQGPGELFF.

This sequence joins TRBV7-3 and TRBJ1-5; 7 bases agree with TRBD1. CDR3 length: 15 residues. Trimming cost V 5 bases and J 1 base; bases outside gene matches: 5. Germline loops: CDR1 SGHTA, CDR2 FQGTGA. CDR3 region: CASSRTGQSNQPQHF. In DNA, the CDR3 is TGTGCCAGCAGCCGTACGGGACAGAGCAATCAGCCCCAGCATTTT.

The sample holds a few counts of this clonotype. V usage is TRBV7-9 and J usage is TRBJ2-1; no definite D call. The germline gives CDR1 SEHNR, CDR2 FQNEAQ (reference sequence). The CDR3 is 12 residues long. Trimming pared 1 base from V and 9 bases from J, leaving 7 bases between. This chain's CDR3 is CASSLVLGEQFF. CDR3 sequence (DNA): TGTGCCAGCAGCTTAGTCCTTGGTGAGCAGTTCTTC.

The V gene is TRBV4-1, the J gene TRBJ2-3; no definite D call. V was clipped by 1 base and J by 2 bases, with 13 bases between them. The germline gives CDR1 MGHRA, CDR2 YSYEKL. CDR3 length equals 16 residues. The CDR3 coding sequence is TGCGCCAGCAGCCAAGGGGTAAGCCAGGACACAGATACGCAGTATTTT. This gives the protein CASSQGVSQDTDTQYF.

Ten or more counts support this clonotype. This sequence joins TRBV9 and TRBJ2-2; possible D gene TRBD2, 6 bases. The CDR3 runs 16 residues. Germline V gives CDR1 SGDLS, CDR2 YYNGEE. V shed 5 bases and J shed 2 bases, with 16 bases lying between them. Written as DNA, the CDR3 is TGTGCCAGCAGGCGGGGAATTCTCTCTAACACCGGGGAGCTGTTTTTT. Translated: CASRRGILSNTGELFF.